These 16 T cell receptor beta chains were all obtained from the same sample, sequenced in a study of graft-versus-host responses after intestinal transplantation. Only in-frame clones appear in the TCRdb table, and some are missing; sequencing was by immunoSEQ multiplex PCR. The data show 80,000 to 90,000 clones, approximately 87% seen once. These TCRs are of unknown antigen specificity. Sample: unstimulated CD4+ T cells sorted from spleen or lymph node cells, taken before intestinal transplant. All receptors derive from a human donor who received an intestinal transplant.

V and J are TRBV27 and TRBJ1-1; D is possibly TRBD1 (6 bases). The V end lost 0 bases, the J end lost 4 bases, and 18 bases lay between the germline ends. Germline CDR1 MNHEY, CDR2 SMNVEV (reference sequence). CDR3 length: 17 residues. The CDR3 sequence is CASSLSRRGPEGTEAFF. CDR3 nucleotide sequence: TGTGCCAGCAGTTTATCGAGGCGGGGGCCCGAGGGCACTGAAGCTTTCTTT.

The chain joins TRBV6-7 to TRBJ2-7, with D possibly being TRBD2 (7 bases). TRBV6-7 is identified as an open reading frame with a role that is uncertain. The CDR3 totals 19 residues. With 9 bases removed from V and 3 bases from J, the gap between germline ends came to 33 bases. The CDR3 coding sequence is TGTGCCAGTCAAAGCCCCCCATGGGCCGCAAGGGGGGGGAACTACGAGCAGTACTTC. Protein: CASQSPPWAARGGNYEQYF.

This chain links TRBV2 with TRBJ2-7, with D tentatively TRBD1 (6 bases). Germline CDR1 and CDR2: SNHLY and FYNNEI. The CDR3 contains 13 residues. Trimming removed 5 bases from V and 0 bases from J, with 8 bases in between. CDR3 amino acids: CASSSGVSYEQYF. CDR3 in DNA: TGTGCCAGCAGTTCAGGGGTCTCCTACGAGCAGTACTTC.

This rearrangement joins TRBV6-5 to TRBJ1-1, with D possibly matching TRBD1 (6 bases). CDR3 length: 15 residues. V gave up 10 bases and J gave up 2 bases, with 20 bases separating them. The germline gives CDR1 MNHEY, CDR2 SVGAGI. The CDR3 DNA follows: TGTGCCACCTACCCAAACAGGGTTTTAAACACTGAAGCTTTCTTT. Its translation is CATYPNRVLNTEAFF.

V usage is TRBV5-4 and J usage is TRBJ1-3; weak D call: TRBD1 (5 bases). Germline V gives CDR1 SGHNT, CDR2 YYREEE (reference sequence). The CDR3 has 13 residues. V dropped 3 bases and J dropped 7 bases, with 11 bases sitting between them. The CDR3 spells CASSSPGGNTIYF. The CDR3 nucleotides are TGTGCCAGCAGCTCGCCGGGGGGGAACACCATATATTTT.

V and J are TRBV5-1 and TRBJ2-7; a weak D match, TRBD2 (6 bases). The V end was cut by 2 bases, the J end by 2 bases, with 14 bases between. This CDR3 comprises 15 residues. Looked up from germline, CDR1 is SGHRS and CDR2 is YFSETQ. CDR3 bases: TGCGCCAGCAGCTTAGGACTTAGCGGAACCTACGAGCAGTACTTC. The encoded protein is CASSLGLSGTYEQYF.

The chain joins TRBV18 to TRBJ2-7; the D gene is possibly TRBD2 (6 bases). The V and J ends lost 3 bases and 7 bases respectively, with 16 bases between them. CDR1 and CDR2 (germline): KGHSH, LQKENI. The length of the CDR3 is 14 residues. This CDR3 is CASSPGEEVWEQYF. In DNA, the CDR3 is TGTGCCAGCTCACCCGGGGAGGAGGTGTGGGAGCAGTACTTC.

This sequence joins TRBV7-8 and TRBJ2-3; TRBD2 matches at 7 bases. This CDR3 contains 16 residues. From germline, CDR1 is SGHVS and CDR2 FQNEAQ. Losses at the gene ends were 5 bases for V and 4 bases for J; bases not matched to a gene: 12. The DNA of the CDR3 is TGTGCCAGCAGCCCTCCAGGACTAGTACCACCAGATACGCAGTATTTT. It codes for CASSPPGLVPPDTQYF.

The chain carries TRBV9 and TRBJ1-4; 11 bases fit TRBD1. Germline V CDR1 and CDR2: SGDLS, YYNGEE. CDR3 size: 15 residues. After removal of 4 bases from V and 6 bases from J, the junction contained 5 bases not matched to a gene. The CDR3 DNA reads as TGTGCCAGCAGCAGGACAGGGGGCGAGTATGAAAAACTGTTTTTT. Encoded protein: CASSRTGGEYEKLFF.

The chain couples TRBV5-6 to TRBJ1-1; 9 bases fit TRBD1. The V and J ends lost 4 bases and 0 bases, in that order; junction bases with no gene match: 10. CDR3 length: 17 amino acids. From germline, CDR1 is SGHDT and CDR2 YYEEEE. The CDR3 DNA follows: TGTGCCAGCAGCGGAATTCCGGGACAGGGTGTGAACACTGAAGCTTTCTTT. Residues: CASSGIPGQGVNTEAFF.

The V and J genes are TRBV6-5 and TRBJ2-7; D uncertain. This CDR3 is 11 amino acids long. Trimming shortened V by 3 bases and J by 10 bases, and 10 bases separated the two germline ends. CDR1 and CDR2 from the germline V gene are MNHEY and SVGAGI. The CDR3 DNA is TGTGCCAGCAGTTATGGTGGAGCCCAGTACTTC. Translation: CASSYGGAQYF.

This sequence joins TRBV5-1 and TRBJ2-1, with D maybe TRBD2 (6 bases). CDR3 length equals 12 residues. The germline CDR1 and CDR2 sequences are SGHRS and YFSETQ. Trimming cost V 2 bases and J 10 bases, with 10 bases left between them. This chain's CDR3 is CASSFNSGEQFF. In DNA, the CDR3 is TGCGCCAGCAGCTTCAATAGCGGAGAGCAGTTCTTC.

V is TRBV2 and J is TRBJ1-2; TRBD1 aligns across 9 bases. The CDR3 runs 15 residues. Germline CDR1 and CDR2: SNHLY and FYNNEI. With V trimmed by 2 bases and J by 7 bases, 8 bases remained unmatched. The CDR3 sequence: CASSERPGQGGGYTF. CDR3 bases: TGTGCCAGCAGTGAACGCCCGGGACAGGGTGGTGGCTACACCTTC.

The chain carries TRBV5-1 and TRBJ1-2, with 9 nucleotides matching TRBD1. Trimming removed 4 bases from V and 3 bases from J; junction bases left unmatched: 4. CDR1 is SGHRS, CDR2 YFSETQ, per germline. The CDR3 has 14 residues. The CDR3 bases are TGCGCCAGCAGCACGACAGGGGGGGACTATGGCTACACCTTC. Translating it yields CASSTTGGDYGYTF.

The V gene is TRBV7-3, the J gene TRBJ2-3; TRBD2 might be the D (5 bases). V was shortened by 5 bases and J by 6 bases, with 18 bases between the two germline ends. Germline CDR1 is SGHTA and CDR2 is FQGTGA. CDR3 length: 15 amino acids. The CDR3 bases are TGTGCCAGCAGCCCGAATCCGGACTGGGCGGATACGCAGTATTTT. It translates to CASSPNPDWADTQYF.

The chain uses TRBV5-1 and TRBJ2-3; TRBD2 matches at 12 bases. This CDR3 has 16 amino acids. V shed 4 bases, J shed 1 base, and the junction held 4 bases outside the gene matches. Germline V gene sequence: CDR1 SGHRS, CDR2 YFSETQ. DNA for the CDR3: TGCGCCAGCAGCCCTCGGACTAGCGGGGGCACAGATACGCAGTATTTT. Protein: CASSPRTSGGTDTQYF.